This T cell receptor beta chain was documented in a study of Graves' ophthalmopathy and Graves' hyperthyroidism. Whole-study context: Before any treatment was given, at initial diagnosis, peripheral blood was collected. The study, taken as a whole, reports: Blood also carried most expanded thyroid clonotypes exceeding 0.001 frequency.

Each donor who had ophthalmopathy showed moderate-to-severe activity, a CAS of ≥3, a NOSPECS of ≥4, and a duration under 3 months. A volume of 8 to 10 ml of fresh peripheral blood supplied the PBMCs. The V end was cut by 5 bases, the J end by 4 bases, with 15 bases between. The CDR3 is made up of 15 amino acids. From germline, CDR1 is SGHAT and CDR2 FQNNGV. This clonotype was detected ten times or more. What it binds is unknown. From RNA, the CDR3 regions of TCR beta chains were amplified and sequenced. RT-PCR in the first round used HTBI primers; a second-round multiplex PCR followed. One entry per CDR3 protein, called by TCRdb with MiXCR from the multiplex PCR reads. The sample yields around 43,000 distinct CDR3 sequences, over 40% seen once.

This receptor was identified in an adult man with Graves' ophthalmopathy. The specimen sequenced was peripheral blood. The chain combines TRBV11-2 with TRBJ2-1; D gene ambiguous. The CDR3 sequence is CASSAERGPYNEQFF. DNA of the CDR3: TGTGCCAGCAGCGCCGAGCGAGGTCCGTACAATGAGCAGTTCTTC.